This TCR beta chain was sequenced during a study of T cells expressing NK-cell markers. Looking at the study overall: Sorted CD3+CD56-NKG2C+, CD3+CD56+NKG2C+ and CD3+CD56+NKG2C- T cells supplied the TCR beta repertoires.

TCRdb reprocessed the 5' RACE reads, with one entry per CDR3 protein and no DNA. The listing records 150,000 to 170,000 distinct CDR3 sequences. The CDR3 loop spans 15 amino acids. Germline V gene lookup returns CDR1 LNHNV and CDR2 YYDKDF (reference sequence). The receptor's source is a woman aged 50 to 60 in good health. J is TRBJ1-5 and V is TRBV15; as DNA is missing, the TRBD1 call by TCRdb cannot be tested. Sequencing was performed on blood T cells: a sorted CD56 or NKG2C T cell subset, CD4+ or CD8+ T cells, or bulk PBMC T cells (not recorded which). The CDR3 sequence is CATSRDRGLDQPQHF.